This TCR beta chain originates from a study of T cells after yellow fever vaccination. Study outcomes and limitations: A minor fraction of clonotypes spanned both CD4 and CD8 compartments. FACS-sorted repertoires could harbor abundant contaminating bulk-population clonotypes.

In germline, CDR1 is SGHVS, CDR2 FNYEAQ. Trimming removed 5 bases at V and 5 bases at J, with 23 bases between. The CDR3 covers 17 residues. TCRdb reanalysed the 5' RACE reads using MiXCR and keeps one entry per CDR3 protein. This table holds 500,000 to 650,000 distinct CDR3 sequences, 17% found once. This clonotype was counted between two and nine times. The antigen is undetermined. The material sequenced was PBMCs, taken more than 4 days after the first yellow fever vaccination. The chain couples TRBV7-6 to TRBJ2-3; D possibly corresponds to TRBD1 (7 bases). The TCR was taken from a man younger than 35 who received the YFV17D yellow fever vaccine. The CDR3 loop is CASSLGQSNLEGDTQYF. The CDR3 DNA sequence: TGTGCCAGCAGCCTGGGACAGTCAAACTTGGAGGGAGATACGCAGTATTTT. Drawing the rest from reference TRBV7-6 and TRBJ2-3, the complete variable domain is GAGVSQSPRYKVTKRGQDVALRCDPISGHVSLYWYRQALGQGPEFLTYFNYEAQQDKSGLPNDRFSAERPEGSISTLTIQRTEQRDSAMYRCASSLGQSNLEGDTQYFGPGTRLTVL.